This is a list of T cell receptor beta chains from one sample in a study of T-cell reconstitution after alpha-beta-depleted transplantation in children. TCRdb passed the PCR reads through MiXCR, listing each CDR3 protein once. This table has 440,000 or so distinct CDR3 sequences, approximately 41% appearing once. The source was PBMCs, collected before TCRalphabeta/CD19-depleted stem cell transplant. All receptors come from a girl aged 2 to 9 with aplastic anemia, due to receive a stem cell transplant. Both conserved end residues are part of each CDR3. Fields, in order: V gene, D gene, CDR3 length, J gene, clone size, CDR3 protein, CDR3 DNA. A D gene is named only where the DNA matches it firmly. Clone size is given for some rows only: seen once, a few or many times, or a class if the clone is expanded.

V gene: TRBV18
D gene: TRBD2
CDR3 length: 13
J gene: TRBJ2-1
clone size: few
CDR3 protein: CASSSGLAGEQFF
CDR3 DNA: TGTGCCAGCTCATCGGGACTAGCCGGTGAGCAGTTCTTC

V gene: TRBV6-5
D gene: -
CDR3 length: 16
J gene: TRBJ2-2
clone size: many
CDR3 protein: CASSYSKRGRDGELFF
CDR3 DNA: TGTGCCAGCAGTTACTCGAAGAGAGGGAGAGACGGGGAGCTGTTTTTT

V gene: TRBV6-6
D gene: -
CDR3 length: 13
J gene: TRBJ2-7
clone size: many
CDR3 protein: CASSASEVREQYF
CDR3 DNA: TGTGCCAGCAGTGCCTCTGAAGTCCGCGAGCAGTACTTC

V gene: TRBV4-1
D gene: TRBD2
CDR3 length: 17
J gene: TRBJ2-1
clone size: -
CDR3 protein: CASSQDPPASGDNEQFF
CDR3 DNA: TGCGCCAGCAGCCAAGATCCCCCGGCTAGCGGGGACAATGAGCAGTTCTTC

V gene: TRBV5-1
D gene: TRBD1
CDR3 length: 16
J gene: TRBJ2-6
clone size: -
CDR3 protein: CASSLGTGYGANVLTF
CDR3 DNA: TGCGCCAGCAGCTTGGGGACAGGGTATGGGGCCAACGTCCTGACTTTC

V gene: TRBV4-2
D gene: -
CDR3 length: 17
J gene: TRBJ2-7
clone size: -
CDR3 protein: CASSQDRANSFPYEQYF
CDR3 DNA: TGTGCCAGCAGCCAAGATCGGGCGAACAGTTTTCCCTACGAGCAGTACTTC

V gene: TRBV5-1
D gene: TRBD2
CDR3 length: 13
J gene: TRBJ2-7
clone size: -
CDR3 protein: CASSERDSDEQYF
CDR3 DNA: TGCGCCAGCAGCGAGCGGGATTCCGACGAGCAGTACTTC

V gene: TRBV10-3
D gene: TRBD2
CDR3 length: 12
J gene: TRBJ2-7
clone size: many
CDR3 protein: CATGTISYEQYF
CDR3 DNA: TGTGCCACCGGGACTATCTCCTACGAGCAGTACTTC

V gene: TRBV20-1
D gene: TRBD1
CDR3 length: 15
J gene: TRBJ2-7
clone size: -
CDR3 protein: CSARDTGTDFYEQYF
CDR3 DNA: TGCAGTGCTAGAGATACCGGGACAGATTTCTACGAGCAGTACTTC

V gene: TRBV12-3/TRBV12-4
D gene: -
CDR3 length: 18
J gene: TRBJ2-7
clone size: few
CDR3 protein: CASSLPLDPTRTMYEQYF
CDR3 DNA: TGTGCCAGCAGTTTACCCCTGGATCCGACCCGTACCATGTACGAGCAGTACTTC

V gene: TRBV5-1
D gene: -
CDR3 length: 15
J gene: TRBJ1-1
clone size: few
CDR3 protein: CASSLSGAEGTEAFF
CDR3 DNA: TGCGCCAGCAGCTTGTCAGGGGCTGAGGGCACTGAAGCTTTCTTT

V gene: TRBV20-1
D gene: TRBD1
CDR3 length: 16
J gene: TRBJ1-5
clone size: many
CDR3 protein: CSASPKGAVGNQPQHF
CDR3 DNA: TGCAGTGCGTCCCCAAAGGGGGCGGTAGGAAATCAGCCCCAGCATTTT

V gene: TRBV20-1
D gene: -
CDR3 length: 13
J gene: TRBJ1-6
clone size: -
CDR3 protein: CSARDRQASPLHF
CDR3 DNA: TGCAGTGCCAGGGACCGCCAGGCCTCACCCCTCCACTTT

V gene: TRBV27
D gene: TRBD2
CDR3 length: 15
J gene: TRBJ2-1
clone size: -
CDR3 protein: CASSLSSGSVNEQFF
CDR3 DNA: TGTGCCAGCAGTTTATCTAGCGGGAGTGTGAATGAGCAGTTCTTC

V gene: TRBV20-1
D gene: TRBD2
CDR3 length: 15
J gene: TRBJ2-7
clone size: -
CDR3 protein: CSARSRSGGPGEQYF
CDR3 DNA: TGCAGTGCTAGAAGCAGGAGCGGGGGGCCGGGCGAGCAGTACTTC

V gene: TRBV10-2
D gene: -
CDR3 length: 13
J gene: TRBJ2-5
clone size: -
CDR3 protein: CASPGPAGETHYF
CDR3 DNA: TGCGCCAGTCCGGGACCCGCCGGGGAGACCCATTACTTC

V gene: TRBV12-3/TRBV12-4
D gene: -
CDR3 length: 15
J gene: TRBJ1-2
clone size: many
CDR3 protein: CASTLGLTRNYGYTF
CDR3 DNA: TGTGCCAGCACCTTGGGATTGACCAGAAACTATGGCTACACCTTC

V gene: TRBV20-1
D gene: TRBD1
CDR3 length: 15
J gene: TRBJ1-2
clone size: few
CDR3 protein: CSASSTGGGLDGYTF
CDR3 DNA: TGCAGTGCTAGCTCTACAGGGGGCGGTCTCGATGGCTACACCTTC

V gene: TRBV4-1
D gene: -
CDR3 length: 12
J gene: TRBJ2-5
clone size: -
CDR3 protein: CASSQKDETQYF
CDR3 DNA: TGCGCCAGCAGCCAGAAGGACGAGACCCAGTACTTC

V gene: TRBV5-1
D gene: -
CDR3 length: 14
J gene: TRBJ2-1
clone size: many
CDR3 protein: CASSLGGSYNEQFF
CDR3 DNA: TGTGCCAGCAGCTTGGGGGGCTCCTACAATGAGCAGTTCTTC

V gene: TRBV11-2
D gene: TRBD2
CDR3 length: 19
J gene: TRBJ2-3
clone size: many
CDR3 protein: CASRSGTSGSKRGTDTQYF
CDR3 DNA: TGTGCCAGCAGGTCCGGGACTAGCGGGAGTAAGAGGGGCACAGATACGCAGTATTTT

V gene: TRBV7-2
D gene: TRBD2
CDR3 length: 17
J gene: TRBJ2-1
clone size: few
CDR3 protein: CASSLKRPASGTNEQFF
CDR3 DNA: TGTGCCAGCAGCTTAAAAAGGCCGGCTAGCGGGACGAATGAGCAGTTCTTC

V gene: TRBV6-1
D gene: -
CDR3 length: 12
J gene: TRBJ2-1
clone size: -
CDR3 protein: CASSEDYNEQFF
CDR3 DNA: TGTGCCAGCAGTGAAGACTACAATGAGCAGTTCTTC

V gene: TRBV7-6
D gene: -
CDR3 length: 13
J gene: TRBJ1-2
clone size: -
CDR3 protein: CASSLTEGDGYTF
CDR3 DNA: TGTGCCAGCAGCTTAACGGAAGGGGATGGCTACACCTTC

V gene: TRBV27
D gene: -
CDR3 length: 14
J gene: TRBJ2-7
clone size: -
CDR3 protein: CASSLFGRNPEQYF
CDR3 DNA: TGTGCCAGCAGTTTATTCGGACGGAATCCCGAGCAGTACTTC

V gene: TRBV20-1
D gene: TRBD2
CDR3 length: 16
J gene: TRBJ2-3
clone size: -
CDR3 protein: CSARQRGLAGAIAQYF
CDR3 DNA: TGCAGTGCTAGACAAAGGGGACTAGCGGGGGCGATTGCGCAGTATTTT

V gene: TRBV4-1
D gene: -
CDR3 length: 17
J gene: TRBJ1-2
clone size: -
CDR3 protein: CASSQEYVGPPNYGYTF
CDR3 DNA: TGCGCCAGCAGCCAAGAGTATGTGGGGCCGCCAAACTATGGCTACACCTTC

V gene: TRBV5-8
D gene: -
CDR3 length: 14
J gene: TRBJ1-3
clone size: -
CDR3 protein: CASSPFKGGNTIYF
CDR3 DNA: TGTGCCAGCAGCCCCTTTAAGGGTGGAAACACCATATATTTT

V gene: TRBV5-1
D gene: -
CDR3 length: 15
J gene: TRBJ2-5
clone size: few
CDR3 protein: CASSHPMGQQETQYF
CDR3 DNA: TGCGCCAGCAGCCACCCTATGGGACAACAAGAGACCCAGTACTTC

V gene: TRBV5-1
D gene: -
CDR3 length: 15
J gene: TRBJ2-5
clone size: many
CDR3 protein: CASSSLQDAQETQYF
CDR3 DNA: TGCGCCAGCAGCAGTCTACAGGACGCCCAAGAGACCCAGTACTTC

V gene: TRBV20-1
D gene: TRBD2
CDR3 length: 18
J gene: TRBJ2-1
clone size: many
CDR3 protein: CSARGTEGTSGVYNEQFF
CDR3 DNA: TGCAGTGCTAGAGGGACAGAAGGGACTAGCGGGGTTTACAATGAGCAGTTCTTC

V gene: TRBV6-2/TRBV6-3
D gene: TRBD2
CDR3 length: 16
J gene: TRBJ2-3
clone size: -
CDR3 protein: CASSGHLAGRTDTQYF
CDR3 DNA: TGTGCCAGCAGCGGACACCTAGCGGGGCGCACAGATACGCAGTATTTT

V gene: TRBV20-1
D gene: -
CDR3 length: 13
J gene: TRBJ2-5
clone size: -
CDR3 protein: CSARDPGVETQYF
CDR3 DNA: TGCAGTGCTAGAGATCCCGGGGTAGAGACCCAGTACTTC

V gene: TRBV29-1
D gene: -
CDR3 length: 12
J gene: TRBJ2-5
clone size: -
CDR3 protein: CSVPRGQETQYF
CDR3 DNA: TGCAGCGTCCCTCGAGGACAAGAGACCCAGTACTTC

V gene: TRBV5-8
D gene: -
CDR3 length: 15
J gene: TRBJ2-7
clone size: -
CDR3 protein: CASSYSPGRGYEQYF
CDR3 DNA: TGTGCCAGCAGCTACTCCCCCGGCAGGGGTTACGAGCAGTACTTC

V gene: TRBV20-1
D gene: TRBD2
CDR3 length: 17
J gene: TRBJ2-1
clone size: -
CDR3 protein: CSARGTSGRISYNEQFF
CDR3 DNA: TGCAGTGCTAGGGGGACTAGCGGCCGAATCTCCTACAATGAGCAGTTCTTC

V gene: TRBV11-2
D gene: -
CDR3 length: 14
J gene: TRBJ2-1
clone size: -
CDR3 protein: CASSLAGETDEQFF
CDR3 DNA: TGTGCCAGCAGCTTAGCGGGAGAGACCGATGAGCAGTTCTTC

V gene: TRBV5-1
D gene: -
CDR3 length: 14
J gene: TRBJ1-6
clone size: -
CDR3 protein: CASSSDRQESPLHF
CDR3 DNA: TGCGCCAGCAGCTCGGACCGACAGGAGTCACCCCTCCACTTT

V gene: TRBV12-3/TRBV12-4
D gene: -
CDR3 length: 14
J gene: TRBJ2-6
clone size: many
CDR3 protein: CASSLIVGANVLTF
CDR3 DNA: TGTGCCAGCAGTTTAATTGTGGGGGCCAACGTCCTGACTTTC

V gene: TRBV20-1
D gene: -
CDR3 length: 13
J gene: TRBJ2-3
clone size: few
CDR3 protein: CSANQRGTDTQYF
CDR3 DNA: TGCAGTGCAAACCAAAGGGGCACAGATACGCAGTATTTT

V gene: TRBV6-4
D gene: -
CDR3 length: 22
J gene: TRBJ2-3
clone size: -
CDR3 protein: CASRIRDRGILLAGVDTDTQYF
CDR3 DNA: TGTGCCAGCAGGATCCGGGACAGGGGAATACTACTAGCGGGAGTGGACACAGATACGCAGTATTTT

V gene: TRBV5-1
D gene: -
CDR3 length: 14
J gene: TRBJ2-7
clone size: many
CDR3 protein: CASSSGYVYDEQYF
CDR3 DNA: TGCGCCAGCAGCTCCGGATACGTCTACGACGAGCAGTACTTC

V gene: TRBV4-1
D gene: TRBD1
CDR3 length: 14
J gene: TRBJ2-1
clone size: few
CDR3 protein: CASSPGQGFNEQFF
CDR3 DNA: TGCGCCAGCAGCCCGGGACAGGGCTTCAATGAGCAGTTCTTC

V gene: TRBV9
D gene: TRBD2
CDR3 length: 16
J gene: TRBJ2-2
clone size: few
CDR3 protein: CASSPRSSGRAGELFF
CDR3 DNA: TGTGCCAGCAGCCCTCGCTCTAGCGGGAGGGCCGGGGAGCTGTTTTTT

V gene: TRBV27
D gene: -
CDR3 length: 13
J gene: TRBJ1-2
clone size: -
CDR3 protein: CASSLKGFYGYTF
CDR3 DNA: TGTGCCAGCAGTTTAAAGGGTTTCTATGGCTACACCTTC

V gene: TRBV11-2
D gene: -
CDR3 length: 18
J gene: TRBJ1-3
clone size: few
CDR3 protein: CASSLGGREGLFGNTIYF
CDR3 DNA: TGTGCCAGCAGCTTAGGTGGCAGGGAGGGCTTATTTGGAAACACCATATATTTT

V gene: TRBV6-6
D gene: -
CDR3 length: 13
J gene: TRBJ2-7
clone size: few
CDR3 protein: CASEGDSSYEQYF
CDR3 DNA: TGTGCCAGCGAAGGGGACTCCTCCTACGAGCAGTACTTC

V gene: TRBV6-1
D gene: TRBD1
CDR3 length: 15
J gene: TRBJ2-7
clone size: -
CDR3 protein: CASSLTPQGNYEQYF
CDR3 DNA: TGTGCCAGCAGCCTCACCCCACAGGGGAACTACGAGCAGTACTTC

V gene: TRBV20-1
D gene: -
CDR3 length: 13
J gene: TRBJ1-2
clone size: many
CDR3 protein: CSAGDGANYGYTF
CDR3 DNA: TGCAGTGCGGGGGACGGAGCTAACTATGGCTACACCTTC